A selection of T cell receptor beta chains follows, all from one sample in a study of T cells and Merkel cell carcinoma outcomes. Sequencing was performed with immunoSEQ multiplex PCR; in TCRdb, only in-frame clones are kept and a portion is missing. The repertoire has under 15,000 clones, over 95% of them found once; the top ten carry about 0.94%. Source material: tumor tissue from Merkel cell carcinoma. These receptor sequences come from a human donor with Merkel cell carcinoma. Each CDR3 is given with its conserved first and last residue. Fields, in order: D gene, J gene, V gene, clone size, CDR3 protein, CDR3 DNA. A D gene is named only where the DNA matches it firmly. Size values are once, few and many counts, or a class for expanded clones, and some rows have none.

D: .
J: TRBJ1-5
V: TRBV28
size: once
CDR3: CASSLIGRVYQPQHF
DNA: TGTGCCAGCAGTTTGATCGGTCGGGTGTATCAGCCCCAGCATTTT

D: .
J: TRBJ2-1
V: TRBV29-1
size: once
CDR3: CSVATDPNSHNEQFF
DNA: TGCAGCGTTGCTACTGACCCGAATTCCCACAATGAGCAGTTCTTC

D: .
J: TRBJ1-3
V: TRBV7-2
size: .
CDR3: CASSIQTHRIGNTIYF
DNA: TGTGCCAGCAGCATACAAACACACCGTATTGGAAACACCATATATTTT

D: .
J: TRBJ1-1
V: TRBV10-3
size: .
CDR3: CAISESQPGNTEAFF
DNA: TGTGCCATTAGTGAAAGTCAGCCGGGGAACACTGAAGCTTTTTTT

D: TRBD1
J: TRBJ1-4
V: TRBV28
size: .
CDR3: CASSTWDRGPEKLFF
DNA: TGTGCCAGCAGTACTTGGGACAGGGGACCTGAAAAACTGTTTTTT

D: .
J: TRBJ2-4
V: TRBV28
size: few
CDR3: CASSFANIQYF
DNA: TGTGCCAGCAGTTTTGCGAACATTCAGTACTTC

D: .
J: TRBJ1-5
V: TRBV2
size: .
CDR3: CASSEQVPNQPQHF
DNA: TGTGCCAGCAGTGAACAGGTCCCCAATCAGCCCCAGCATTTT

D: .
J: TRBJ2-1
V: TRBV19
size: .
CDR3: CASSISGEGNEQFF
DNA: TGTGCCAGTAGTATTTCCGGAGAAGGCAATGAGCAGTTCTTC

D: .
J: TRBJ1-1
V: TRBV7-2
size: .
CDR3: CASSSGGPTMNTEAFF
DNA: TGTGCCAGCAGCTCCGGGGGGCCGACCATGAACACTGAAGCTTTCTTT

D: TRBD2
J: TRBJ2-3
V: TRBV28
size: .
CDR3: CASRRTSGGDTQYF
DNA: TGTGCCAGCAGACGTACTAGCGGTGGGGATACGCAGTATTTT

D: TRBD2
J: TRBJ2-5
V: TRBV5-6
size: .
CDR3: CASSLGLAGETQYF
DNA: TGTGCCAGCAGCTTGGGACTAGCGGGAGAGACCCAGTACTTC

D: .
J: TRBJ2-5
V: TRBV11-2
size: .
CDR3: CASSSSGLEETQYF
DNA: TGTGCCAGCAGTTCCTCCGGTCTAGAAGAGACCCAGTACTTC

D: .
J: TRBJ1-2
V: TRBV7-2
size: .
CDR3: CASSLVSGGGYGYTF
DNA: TGTGCCAGCAGCTTAGTTTCTGGGGGCGGCTATGGCTACACCTTC